Following are 28 T cell receptor beta chains from one sample sequenced in a study of spatial heterogeneity in lung cancer. TCRdb passed the 5' RACE reads through MiXCR, listing each CDR3 protein once. Of 95,000 to 130,000 distinct CDR3 sequences listed, more than 10% are singletons. Time point denoted: blood at routine non-recurrence follow-up after resection. The input material, whole RNA from tumor, nontumor lung or frozen PBMC, was sequenced unsorted. The sample here was PBMCs, taken at follow-up. The source is a male donor with early-stage non-small cell lung cancer.

In its sample, this clonotype ranks as medium-sized. The genes are TRBV11-2 and TRBJ2-7; 11 bases are a match to TRBD2. The CDR3 runs to 15 residues. Trimming removed 3 bases from V and 4 bases from J; junction bases left unmatched: 5. Germline lookup yields CDR1 SGHAT and CDR2 FQNNGV. CDR3: CASSFGASGGYEQYF. In nucleotides, the CDR3 is TGTGCCAGCAGCTTCGGTGCTAGCGGGGGGTACGAGCAGTACTTC.

A few counts support this clonotype. This sequence joins TRBV2 and TRBJ2-5; tentatively, D is TRBD2 (5 bases). The germline V and J ends were trimmed by 5 bases and 5 bases, with 9 bases remaining between them. CDR1 is SNHLY and CDR2 is FYNNEI in the germline V gene. There are 12 residues in the CDR3. This chain's CDR3 is CASSRTVETQYF. The CDR3 coding sequence is TGTGCCAGCAGTCGGACTGTGGAGACCCAGTACTTC.

A few counts support this clonotype. The chain is built from TRBV7-8 and TRBJ2-1, with D tentatively TRBD1 (6 bases). Germline V gene sequence: CDR1 SGHVS, CDR2 FQNEAQ. This CDR3 spans 15 amino acids. Trimming removed 5 bases at V and 1 base at J, with 12 bases between. This chain's CDR3 is CASSRGHSSYNEQFF. The CDR3 DNA follows: TGTGCCAGCAGCCGGGGACACAGTTCCTACAATGAGCAGTTCTTC.

This clonotype appeared a few times. A much larger clone is a single base away; this may be a read error. The rearrangement links TRBV29-1 to TRBJ1-2; D is possibly TRBD1 (6 bases). Germline CDR1 and CDR2: SQVTM and ANQGSEA. The CDR3 has 12 residues. The CDR3 DNA is TGCAGCATCGGACAGTCTAACTATGGCTACAACTTC. It codes for CSIGQSNYGYNF.

The chain recombines TRBV4-2 with TRBJ2-7, with D perhaps matching TRBD1 or TRBD2 (5 bases each). This CDR3 has 15 amino acids. Deletions cut 7 bases from V and 2 bases from J, with 18 bases between. CDR1 and CDR2 (germline): LGHNA, YNFKEQ. CDR3 nucleotide sequence: TGTGCCAGCATTTCAGTTGAGGGACCCACCTACGAGCAGTACTTC. Translated, it gives CASISVEGPTYEQYF.

The chain couples TRBV20-1 to TRBJ2-5, with D unclear. Germline V gene sequence: CDR1 DFQATT, CDR2 SNEGSKA (reference sequence). The CDR3 is 14 residues long. The ends were cut back, 1 base at V and 1 base at J, with 10 bases in the middle. The CDR3 DNA reads as TGCAGTGCTAGAGGTTTTGGTGGCCAAGAGACCCAGTACTTC. This sequence encodes CSARGFGGQETQYF.

The sample holds many counts of this clonotype. This chain's CDR3 is CASSGSGRDTQYF. The CDR3 region has the DNA TGTGCCAGCAGCGGTAGCGGGCGAGATACGCAGTATTTT. The chain links TRBV28 to TRBJ2-3; TRBD2 matches 7 bases. Germline V gene lookup returns CDR1 MDHEN and CDR2 SYDVKM. J was trimmed by 5 bases and V by 6 bases; bases with no gene match: 5. The length of the CDR3 is 13 residues.

This clonotype showed up many times. The CDR3 DNA is TGTGCCAGCAGCGTAGAAGGGTTTGGGAATGAAAAACTGTTTTTT. Amino acid sequence: CASSVEGFGNEKLFF. The chain uses TRBV9 and TRBJ1-4; D gene uncertain. Germline V gene lookup returns CDR1 SGDLS and CDR2 YYNGEE. The V end was cut by 0 bases, the J end by 5 bases, with 11 bases between. This CDR3 has 15 residues.

The rearrangement uses TRBV27 and TRBJ2-7; D is perhaps TRBD1 or TRBD2 (5 bases each). CDR1 and CDR2 (germline): MNHEY, SMNVEV (reference sequence). Trimming took 1 base from V and 6 from J, leaving 13 bases between them. There are 14 residues in the CDR3. CDR3 protein: CASSLLQGRREQYF. For the CDR3, the DNA is TGTGCCAGCAGTTTATTGCAGGGACGGCGCGAGCAGTACTTC.

The CDR3 is CASSVGPLPGELFF. In DNA form, the CDR3 reads TGTGCCAGCAGCGTGGGACCCCTCCCCGGGGAGCTGTTTTTT. J is TRBJ2-2 and V is TRBV2; D tentatively reads TRBD1 or TRBD2 (5 bases each). This CDR3 is built from 14 residues. The germline V gene encodes CDR1 SNHLY and CDR2 FYNNEI. Trimming took off 6 bases at V and 6 bases at J, with 14 bases between the two ends.

The CDR3 nucleotides are TGCAGTGCTAGAACAGGATCCGAGCAGTACTTC. Its protein is CSARTGSEQYF. This chain joins TRBV20-1 and TRBJ2-7; a weak D match, TRBD1 (5 bases). Germline lookup yields CDR1 DFQATT and CDR2 SNEGSKA (reference sequence). The CDR3 is made up of 11 amino acids. V was pared by 2 bases and J by 6 bases, with 8 bases between.

This clonotype was counted a few times. The V gene is TRBV7-9, the J gene TRBJ2-7, with 8 nucleotides matching TRBD2. Germline CDR1 SEHNR, CDR2 FQNEAQ (reference sequence). CDR3 length: 16 residues. The V and J ends lost 5 bases and 3 bases, in that order; junction bases with no gene match: 12. CDR3 nucleotide sequence: TGTGCCAGCAGCCCCCCCAACCTGCGGGGGGTCTACGAGCAGTACTTC. It translates to CASSPPNLRGVYEQYF.

This clonotype was seen a handful of times. The rearrangement uses TRBV27 and TRBJ1-5; TRBD1 agrees at 12 bases. Per germline, CDR1 MNHEY and CDR2 SMNVEV (reference sequence). The V and J ends lost 2 bases and 7 bases, in that order; junction bases with no gene match: 9. The CDR3 loop spans 17 amino acids. In DNA, the CDR3 is TGTGCCAGCAGTTTAAAAGGGACAGGGGGCTGGTTACAGCCCCAGCATTTT. It encodes CASSLKGTGGWLQPQHF.

The chain has TRBV7-2 and TRBJ1-1; perhaps TRBD1 as D (6 bases). The CDR3 sequence is 15 residues long. Germline V gene data show CDR1 as SGHTA and CDR2 as FQGNSA. Trimming took off 0 bases at V and 1 base at J, with 9 bases between the two ends. The CDR3 is CASSLAYRANTEAFF. CDR3 coding DNA: TGTGCCAGCAGCTTAGCTTACAGGGCGAACACTGAAGCTTTCTTT.

This clonotype was seen many times. V gene TRBV5-1 combines with J gene TRBJ2-5, with a weak D call TRBD2 (6 bases). CDR3 length: 15 residues. Germline V gene data show CDR1 as SGHRS and CDR2 as YFSETQ. V was shortened by 3 bases and J by 4 bases, with 16 bases between the two germline ends. CDR3 nucleotide sequence: TGCGCCAGCAGCTCATACCGCGGGGTTCGAGAGACCCAGTACTTC. Translation: CASSSYRGVRETQYF.

This chain links TRBV27 with TRBJ1-1, with D maybe TRBD1 (5 bases). V was pared by 3 bases and J by 7 bases, with 9 bases between. From germline, CDR1 is MNHEY and CDR2 SMNVEV (reference sequence). The CDR3 has 12 residues. The DNA for the CDR3 is TGTGCCAGCAGTTTTGCGAGGGGTGAAGCTTTCTTT. This sequence encodes CASSFARGEAFF.

There are many counts of this clonotype. This sequence joins TRBV6-5 and TRBJ2-2; D uncertain. Trimming left V 6 bases short and J 6 bases short, with 11 bases between. The CDR3 covers 13 residues. Germline V lookup: CDR1 MNHEY, CDR2 SVGAGI. In DNA form, the CDR3 reads TGTGCCAGCAGCCCCCGATCGGCCGGGGAGCTGTTTTTT. Protein: CASSPRSAGELFF.

This clonotype was counted at least ten times. Written as DNA, the CDR3 is TGCAGTGCTAGATCGGCGACACCTCGACCCTACGAGCAGTACTTC. Translating gives CSARSATPRPYEQYF. The chain couples TRBV20-1 to TRBJ2-7; D not resolved. CDR1 and CDR2 from the germline V gene are DFQATT and SNEGSKA (reference sequence). V was shortened by 2 bases and J by 2 bases, with 16 bases between the two germline ends. This CDR3 spans 15 amino acids.

This clonotype was observed at least ten times. V usage is TRBV7-2 and J usage is TRBJ2-2, with a possible D match to TRBD2 (6 bases). Germline values: CDR1 SGHTA, CDR2 FQGNSA. V lost 2 bases, J lost 13 bases, and 20 bases lay in between. The CDR3 extends over 15 amino acids. CDR3 coding DNA: TGTGCCAGCAGCTTACTAGTACGGTCCGGGAGTGGGCTGTTTTTT. Its translation is CASSLLVRSGSGLFF.

This clonotype occurred a few times. The J gene is TRBJ2-5, the V gene TRBV5-1; D is undetermined. The ends were cut back, 4 bases at V and 5 bases at J, with 15 bases in the middle. CDR1 and CDR2 from the germline V gene are SGHRS and YFSETQ. There are 14 residues in the CDR3. CDR3 DNA: TGCGCCAGCAGCATCGACCGGCCGAGGGAGACCCAGTACTTC. Protein sequence: CASSIDRPRETQYF.

This clonotype was seen only a few times. The chain has TRBV7-9 and TRBJ2-3; 8 bases map to TRBD2. This CDR3 has 16 residues. Germline V gives CDR1 SEHNR, CDR2 FQNEAQ (reference sequence). J was trimmed by 2 bases and V by 1 base; bases with no gene match: 5. CDR3 sequence reads: CASSLGVSGVTDTQYF. The CDR3 DNA is TGTGCCAGCAGCTTAGGAGTTAGCGGGGTCACAGATACGCAGTATTTT.

The CDR3 DNA reads as TGTGCCAGCAGCCGGCCCGGCAGGACCTACAATGAGCAGTTCTTC. Translation gives CASSRPGRTYNEQFF. The V gene is TRBV3-1, the J gene TRBJ2-1; D call uncertain. V lost 4 bases and J 2 bases, leaving 12 bases between the germline ends. In germline, CDR1 is LGHDT, CDR2 YNNKEL (reference sequence). The CDR3 extends over 15 amino acids.

In this sample, this clonotype turned up a few times. This chain connects TRBV5-1 to TRBJ2-5; perhaps TRBD1 as D (6 bases). Trimming removed 1 base from V and 2 bases from J, with 12 bases in between. CDR3 size: 15 residues. CDR1 SGHRS and CDR2 YFSETQ come from the germline V gene. CDR3 sequence reads: CASSLQGMQQETQYF. CDR3 bases: TGCGCCAGCAGCTTGCAGGGGATGCAGCAAGAGACCCAGTACTTC. Drawing the rest from reference TRBV5-1 and TRBJ2-5, the complete variable domain is KAGVTQTPRYLIKTRGQQVTLSCSPISGHRSVSWYQQTPGQGLQFLFEYFSETQRNKGNFPGRFSGRQFSNSRSEMNVSTLELGDSALYLCASSLQGMQQETQYFGPGTRLLVL.

The genes are TRBV7-2 and TRBJ2-7; no firm D call. Looked up from germline, CDR1 is SGHTA and CDR2 is FQGNSA. Trimming pared 2 bases from V and 3 bases from J, leaving 5 bases between. This CDR3 region has 12 residues. CDR3 region: CASSLNIYEQYF. CDR3 nucleotide sequence: TGTGCCAGCAGCTTAAACATCTACGAGCAGTACTTC. The full variable domain, completed using reference TRBV7-2 and TRBJ2-7, is GAGVSQSPSNKVTEKGKDVELRCDPISGHTALYWYRQSLGQGLEFLIYFQGNSAPDKSGLPSDRFSAERTGGSVSTLTIQRTQQEDSAVYLCASSLNIYEQYFGPGTRLTVT.

This clonotype showed up just a few times. The chain has TRBV6-2 or TRBV6-3 and TRBJ2-1; TRBD1 aligns across 8 bases. The J segment lost 8 bases and the V segment lost 6 bases, leaving 9 bases of the junction unmatched. This CDR3 comprises 14 residues. Germline lookup yields CDR1 MNHEY and CDR2 SVGEGT. This CDR3 reads CASRLGQGVDEQFF. The DNA of the CDR3 is TGTGCCAGCAGGCTTGGACAGGGTGTGGATGAGCAGTTCTTC.

In its sample, this clonotype was seen many times. This chain links TRBV30 with TRBJ1-5; maybe TRBD1 (6 bases). Germline assignment: CDR1 GTSNPN and CDR2 SVGIG (reference sequence). V was pared by 1 base and J by 2 bases, with 12 bases between. The length of the CDR3 is 15 residues. In DNA form, the CDR3 reads TGTGCCTGGAGTGGGGAAGCAGGGGGCAATCAGCCCCAGCATTTT. This sequence encodes CAWSGEAGGNQPQHF.

This chain uses TRBV28 with TRBJ1-5, with D possibly TRBD1 on 6 matching bases. Trimming pared 7 bases from V and 4 bases from J, leaving 11 bases between. Per germline, CDR1 MDHEN and CDR2 SYDVKM. The CDR3 consists of 13 residues. The CDR3 protein is CASIGGANQPQHF. The CDR3 DNA is TGTGCCAGCATTGGGGGGGCTAATCAGCCCCAGCATTTT.

This clonotype was observed many times. The chain combines TRBV6-2 or TRBV6-3 with TRBJ1-6, with 9 bases lining up with TRBD1. V lost 5 bases, J lost 7 bases, and 3 bases stayed unmatched. Looked up from germline, CDR1 is MNHEY and CDR2 is SVGEGT. The CDR3 extends over 14 amino acids. The CDR3 DNA follows: TGTGCCAGCAGTAAAGACAGGGGGAATTCACCCCTCCACTTT. This translates into CASSKDRGNSPLHF.